This TCR beta chain was identified during a study of T-cell reconstitution after alpha-beta-depleted transplantation in children. Study conclusions and caveats: When one year had passed after transplant, most T-cell counts and diversity came from newly produced T cells. Several hundred expanded graft clones reportedly were the source of alpha-beta T cells about two months after transplant.

The CDR3 extends over 14 amino acids. V lost 6 bases and J lost 0; bases outside the gene matches: 4. Germline CDR1 SGHRS, CDR2 YFSETQ. Preparation of the TCRbeta library was carried out with unique molecular identifiers. MiXCR, run by TCRdb on the PCR reads, gives a single entry per CDR3 protein. The profile shows fewer than 750,000 distinct CDR3 sequences, 25% to 30% of them singletons. This clonotype has just a few counts. The antigen remains unidentified. The chain joins TRBV5-1 to TRBJ2-3; 7 nucleotides align to TRBD2. The sample was PBMCs, taken before TCRalphabeta/CD19-depleted stem cell transplant. This receptor was identified in a boy under three years old with Wiskott-Aldrich syndrome, due to receive a stem cell transplant. The CDR3 bases are TGCGCCAGCACCCTAGCGGCTAGCACAGATACGCAGTATTTT. Protein product: CASTLAASTDTQYF.